These 11 T cell receptor beta chains originate from one sample sequenced in a study of blood T cell repertoires in COVID-19. The repertoire was sequenced with immunoSEQ multiplex PCR; TCRdb's copy has only in-frame clones and lacks some. The profile shows about 410,000 clones, around 86% of them singletons. Sequenced input: peripheral blood. These receptors were collected from a woman aged 25 to 39 with active or convalescent COVID-19.

This rearrangement joins TRBV6-5 to TRBJ2-7, with 16 bases identical to TRBD2. From germline, CDR1 is MNHEY and CDR2 SVGAGI. The J segment lost 7 bases and the V segment lost 7 bases, leaving 7 bases of the junction unmatched. This CDR3 has 15 amino acids. Here the CDR3 reads CASKQGTSGRGEQYF. The CDR3 nucleotides are TGTGCCAGCAAACAGGGGACTAGCGGGAGGGGTGAGCAGTACTTC.

This clone was detected only a few times. This rearrangement joins TRBV6-5 to TRBJ1-2, with 7 bases matching TRBD1. Germline assignment: CDR1 MNHEY and CDR2 SVGAGI. The V and J ends lost 7 bases and 2 bases, in that order; junction bases with no gene match: 7. This CDR3 region has 14 residues. DNA for the CDR3: TGTGCCAGCAACCGGGACAGAATGAACTATGGCTACACCTTC. This sequence encodes CASNRDRMNYGYTF.

The chain recombines TRBV6-1 with TRBJ1-2; TRBD1 might be the D (6 bases). The CDR3 is 12 residues long. Trimming left V 1 base short and J 8 bases short, with 8 bases between. Germline CDR1 reads MNHNS; CDR2 reads SASEGT. DNA of the CDR3: TGTGCCAGCAGTGAAGGGGGGGGCGGCTACACCTTC. As protein: CASSEGGGGYTF.

This clone occurred a few times. The chain is built from TRBV5-1 and TRBJ2-2; TRBD1 aligns across 7 bases. CDR3 length equals 17 residues. V trimming: 0 bases; J trimming: 1 base; junction bases outside the gene matches: 6. Germline values: CDR1 SGHRS, CDR2 YFSETQ. CDR3 sequence: CASSLGLGQKNTGELFF. The CDR3 region has the DNA TGCGCCAGCAGCTTGGGTCTGGGACAGAAGAACACCGGGGAGCTGTTTTTT. Full variable domain (missing parts from reference TRBV5-1 and TRBJ2-2): KAGVTQTPRYLIKTRGQQVTLSCSPISGHRSVSWYQQTPGQGLQFLFEYFSETQRNKGNFPGRFSGRQFSNSRSEMNVSTLELGDSALYLCASSLGLGQKNTGELFFGEGSRLTVL.

This clone was detected only once. The V call is TRBV5-1, the J call TRBJ1-4; a possible D gene is TRBD1 (6 bases). This CDR3 is 20 amino acids long. V lost 0 bases, J lost 5 bases, and 26 bases lay in between. CDR1 is SGHRS and CDR2 is YFSETQ in the germline V gene. In nucleotides, the CDR3 is TGCGCCAGCAGCTTGGGCATACAGGGCTCAGAGTGGGGAATAAATGAAAAACTGTTTTTT. Amino acids: CASSLGIQGSEWGINEKLFF.

The chain recombines TRBV18 with TRBJ2-5; TRBD1 might be the D (6 bases). Germline CDR1 is KGHSH and CDR2 is LQKENI. With 4 bases removed from V and 1 base from J, the gap between germline ends came to 10 bases. The CDR3 spans 14 residues. The CDR3 sequence is CASSRGQPQETQYF. CDR3 nucleotides: TGTGCCAGCTCACGAGGACAGCCCCAAGAGACCCAGTACTTC.

This clone occurred once. V and J are TRBV10-1 and TRBJ2-7; tentative D call: TRBD2 (5 bases). Germline CDR1 and CDR2: WNHNN and SYGVQD (reference sequence). The CDR3 totals 14 residues. V lost 2 bases and J lost 1, with 9 bases in between. The CDR3 DNA is TGCGCCAGCAGTGAGGCCGGACTGTCCTACGAGCAGTACTTC. Amino acids: CASSEAGLSYEQYF.

The sample holds one count of this clone. CDR3 sequence (DNA): TGTGCCAGCAGGACAGGGGAGACCTTAGAGACCCAGTACTTC. Translated: CASRTGETLETQYF. This chain uses TRBV2 with TRBJ2-5; 8 bases match TRBD1. The CDR3 covers 14 residues. The germline V gene encodes CDR1 SNHLY and CDR2 FYNNEI. Unmatched junction bases numbered 7, after V lost 6 bases and J lost 4 bases.

This clone came up a few times. This chain connects TRBV19 to TRBJ1-2; 7 nucleotides line up with TRBD1. The CDR3 length is 15 residues. Trimming took 4 bases from V and 2 from J; bases not matched to a gene: 7. Germline V CDR1 and CDR2: LNHDA, SQIVND (reference sequence). The CDR3 nucleotides read TGTGCCAGTAGTACAGAAATACAGGGGAACTATGGCTACACCTTC. Amino acids: CASSTEIQGNYGYTF.

CDR3 bases: TGTGCCAGCAGCCCAGGGGATTTTGGTGGCTACACCTTC. Translated: CASSPGDFGGYTF. The rearrangement joins TRBV7-2 to TRBJ1-2; D might be TRBD1 (6 bases). CDR3 length: 13 residues. Per the germline V gene, CDR1 is SGHTA and CDR2 is FQGNSA. Trimming shortened V by 5 bases and J by 7 bases, and 14 bases separated the two germline ends.

The CDR3 region is CASSMGQGANQPQHF. CDR3 DNA: TGTGCCAGTAGTATGGGGCAGGGGGCCAATCAGCCCCAGCATTTT. The chain recombines TRBV19 with TRBJ1-5, with 8 bases fitting TRBD1. The CDR3 covers 15 residues. CDR1 and CDR2 from the germline V gene are LNHDA and SQIVND (reference sequence). V was pared by 3 bases and J by 3 bases, with 4 bases of the junction left unmatched.